One and the same sample provided the 8 T cell receptor beta chains below, sequenced in a study of cytomegalovirus exposure and HLA in healthy donors. The study ran its PCR with 60 Vbeta and 13 Jbeta primers. Assay used: immunoSEQ multiplex PCR; TCRdb lists only in-frame clones, some missing. The table includes hundreds of thousands of clones, over 70% detected once. Sequencing used PBMCs. These receptors originate from a boy aged 2-9 years in good health and CMV-seronegative.

Only one count was recorded for this clone. CDR3 in DNA: TGCGCCAGCAGCCCCCTCTCGCAGGGCTCTGGAAACACCATATATTTT. Amino acids: CASSPLSQGSGNTIYF. J is TRBJ1-3 and V is TRBV5-1; D may be TRBD1 (5 bases). Between the trimmed V and J ends, which lost 4 bases and 0 bases, there was a span of 14 bases. CDR1 is SGHRS, CDR2 YFSETQ, per germline. The CDR3 consists of 16 residues.

The table lists this clone with a count of one. This chain uses TRBV5-1 with TRBJ2-5, with TRBD1 as a possible D gene (6 bases). CDR3 length: 15 amino acids. V lost 5 bases to trimming and J lost 2 bases, with 16 bases between them. Germline V CDR1 and CDR2: SGHRS, YFSETQ. The CDR3 region has the DNA TGCGCCAGCAGAATGGATCGGACAGAGCAAGAGACCCAGTACTTC. This encodes CASRMDRTEQETQYF.

The CDR3 is CASSQPDRGKNSNQPQHF. The DNA of the CDR3 is TGCGCCAGCAGTCAGCCCGACAGGGGTAAGAATAGCAATCAGCCCCAGCATTTT. This sequence joins TRBV23-1 and TRBJ1-5; 8 bases fit TRBD1. TRBV23-1 is assigned to the ORF class and has an uncertain function. CDR3 length equals 18 residues. Unmatched junction bases numbered 10, after V lost 3 bases and J lost 0 bases.

The rearrangement joins TRBV4-1 to TRBJ2-5; D possibly corresponds to TRBD2 (5 bases). The CDR3 is 16 amino acids. V was trimmed by 0 bases and J by 5 bases, leaving 16 bases between them. The germline CDR1 and CDR2 sequences are MGHRA and YSYEKL. CDR3 loop: CASSQDLQRRWETQYF. The CDR3 DNA sequence: TGCGCCAGCAGCCAAGATCTGCAGCGGAGGTGGGAGACCCAGTACTTC.

CDR3 region: CASSPQPETGTGERETQYF. The CDR3, as DNA: TGTGCCAGCAGCCCCCAGCCTGAAACCGGGACAGGGGAAAGAGAGACCCAGTACTTC. The J gene is TRBJ2-5, the V gene TRBV11-2, with 10 bases fitting TRBD1. The germline V gene encodes CDR1 SGHAT and CDR2 FQNNGV. The CDR3 covers 19 residues. Germline trimming cut 5 bases from V and 4 bases from J; bases unmatched to any gene: 19.

The chain joins TRBV25-1 to TRBJ2-7; D possibly corresponds to TRBD1 (5 bases). Per germline, CDR1 MGHDK and CDR2 SYGVNS. With 8 bases removed from V and 6 bases from J, the gap between germline ends came to 11 bases. The length of the CDR3 is 11 residues. DNA of the CDR3: TGTGCCAGCGGGGCGATGAGCGAGCAGTACTTC. Amino acid sequence: CASGAMSEQYF.

This clone was observed a few times. The chain combines TRBV2 with TRBJ2-7; D is unclear. CDR1 and CDR2 from the germline V gene are SNHLY and FYNNEI. Trimming took off 9 bases at V and 0 bases at J, with 9 bases between the two ends. The CDR3 is made up of 12 amino acids. The CDR3 region is CASTGFSYEQYF. The CDR3 DNA is TGTGCCAGTACCGGGTTCTCCTACGAGCAGTACTTC.

The gene calls are TRBV5-8 and TRBJ1-5; 7 bases fit TRBD1. The ends lost 2 bases at V and 1 base at J; junction bases unmatched: 9. Germline-derived CDR1 and CDR2 are SGHTS and YDEGEE. The length of the CDR3 is 17 residues. Here the CDR3 reads CASSLAEGAFSNQPQHF. The CDR3 bases are TGTGCCAGCAGCTTAGCAGAGGGGGCTTTCAGCAATCAGCCCCAGCATTTT.